The source of this T cell receptor beta chain is a study of T cells expressing NK-cell markers. The CDR3 spans 18 residues. Germline-derived CDR1 and CDR2 are LGHNA and YNFKEQ. Each CDR3 protein gets one entry in TCRdb, which reprocessed the 5' RACE reads and gives no DNA. The table lists about 150,000 distinct CDR3 sequences. This clonotype was sampled from a woman aged 45-65 years in good health. Sequencing used blood T cells: a sorted CD56 or NKG2C T cell subset, CD4+ or CD8+ T cells, or bulk PBMC T cells (not recorded which). The rearrangement joins TRBV4-2 to TRBJ2-1; TCRdb reports TRBD2, a call that lacks DNA to check it against. CDR3 residues: CASSPQHLLAGGPWEQFF.